This TCR beta chain appears in the sequencing data of a study of blood T cell repertoires in COVID-19. Study information: The United States, Italy and Spain supplied acute and convalescent COVID-19 samples. T cells, B-cell-depleted T cells, or PBMCs provided the cDNA or gDNA that served as material.

Only a few counts were recorded for this clone. Original methodology: Researchers report that nucleated cell counts were estimated from reference gene primer amplification. Produced via immunoSEQ multiplex PCR; TCRdb's table is partial and in-frame only. Clone size and V and J calls were adopted from that table, with D and trimming inferred from the DNA. This table has 200,000 to 300,000 clones, roughly 84% appearing once. The origin of this receptor is a woman aged 40 to 50 who had recovered from COVID-19. Sequenced material: peripheral blood.

DNA for the CDR3: TGTGCCAGTACCCCCCAAGGAGCAGACACAGATACGCAGTATTTT. As protein: CASTPQGADTDTQYF. The V gene is TRBV19, the J gene TRBJ2-3; D uncertain. Trimming took 7 bases from V and 2 from J, leaving 16 bases between them. The V gene's germline CDR1 is LNHDA and CDR2 SQIVND (reference sequence). This CDR3 is built from 15 residues.